The 31 T cell receptor beta chains reported below all come from one sample, sequenced in a study of blood T cell repertoires in COVID-19. Assay used: immunoSEQ multiplex PCR; TCRdb lists only in-frame clones, some missing. Among about 270,000 clones listed, around 90% were seen once. What was sequenced was PBMCs or T cells enriched from blood (not recorded which). These receptors came from a woman in her twenties or thirties with acute COVID-19.

The rearrangement uses TRBV10-3 and TRBJ2-3; 10 bases map to TRBD2. Losses at the gene ends were 2 bases for V and 5 bases for J; bases not matched to a gene: 10. The CDR3 covers 17 residues. In germline, CDR1 is ENHRY, CDR2 SYGVKD. CDR3 amino acids: CAISEVASGRIRDTQYF. CDR3 nucleotides: TGTGCCATCAGTGAGGTGGCTAGCGGGAGAATCAGAGATACGCAGTATTTT.

This clone occurred a few times. CDR3 DNA sequence: TGCGCCAGCAGCTGGAGGGGTATCGATGGCTACACCTTC. This gives the protein CASSWRGIDGYTF. The chain recombines TRBV5-1 with TRBJ1-2, with D tentatively TRBD1 (5 bases). The V end lost 3 bases, the J end lost 6 bases, and 12 bases lay between the germline ends. The CDR3 loop spans 13 amino acids. CDR1 is SGHRS, CDR2 YFSETQ, per germline.

The chain joins TRBV2 to TRBJ2-7; D might be TRBD2 (6 bases). In germline, CDR1 is SNHLY, CDR2 FYNNEI. V lost 3 bases and J 3 bases, leaving 12 bases between the germline ends. This CDR3 region has 14 residues. Here the CDR3 DNA reads TGTGCCAGCAGTGAGCGGGACTTTGGCTACGAGCAGTACTTC. Translating it yields CASSERDFGYEQYF.

The CDR3 coding sequence is TGTGCCAGCAGCTTCTCGTTGCCAGCGAGACTAGGCTCCTACGAGCAGTACTTC. Amino acid sequence: CASSFSLPARLGSYEQYF. The chain recombines TRBV5-6 with TRBJ2-7, with D possibly matching TRBD2 (6 bases). Germline CDR1 reads SGHDT; CDR2 reads YYEEEE. V shed 2 bases and J shed 0 bases, with 21 bases lying between them. The CDR3 covers 18 residues.

CDR3 DNA sequence: TGTGCCAGCTCACCAAACGCCCAAGGAACAGGGAGTGAAAATGGCTACACCTTC. The encoded protein is CASSPNAQGTGSENGYTF. The chain is built from TRBV18 and TRBJ1-2; possibly TRBD1 for D (6 bases). The CDR3 is 18 residues long. Trimming removed 2 bases at V and 6 bases at J, with 25 bases between. Germline V gene data show CDR1 as KGHSH and CDR2 as LQKENI.

The chain has TRBV27 and TRBJ2-1; possible D gene TRBD2, 8 bases. CDR3 length equals 16 residues. Germline loops: CDR1 MNHEY, CDR2 SMNVEV (reference sequence). V dropped 4 bases and J dropped 6 bases, with 19 bases sitting between them. The CDR3 region is CASSSLTGRGLNEQFF. CDR3 coding DNA: TGTGCCAGCAGTTCCCTAACCGGGAGGGGGCTCAATGAGCAGTTCTTC.

The rearrangement links TRBV28 to TRBJ2-7, with 8 bases lining up with TRBD1. CDR3 length: 18 residues. CDR1 is MDHEN, CDR2 SYDVKM, per germline. Trimming took 2 bases from V and 3 from J; bases not matched to a gene: 15. The CDR3 sequence is CASSLGGFTGQAVYEQYF. In DNA form, the CDR3 reads TGTGCCAGCAGTTTAGGGGGTTTTACGGGACAGGCGGTCTACGAGCAGTACTTC.

The chain recombines TRBV30 with TRBJ2-7; TRBD1 matches 8 bases. With V trimmed by 1 base and J by 2 bases, 4 bases remained unmatched. Per the germline V gene, CDR1 is GTSNPN and CDR2 is SVGIG (reference sequence). CDR3 size: 14 residues. CDR3 region: CAWSDGQGAYEQYF. The CDR3 DNA reads as TGTGCCTGGAGTGATGGACAGGGCGCCTACGAGCAGTACTTC.

V gene TRBV29-1 combines with J gene TRBJ1-4, with D possibly TRBD1 on 6 matching bases. Trimming stripped 7 bases from V and 4 bases from J, with 10 bases between. Germline lookup yields CDR1 SQVTM and CDR2 ANQGSEA. CDR3 length equals 12 residues. This CDR3 reads CSGTGFNEKLFF. The CDR3 DNA is TGCAGCGGAACAGGGTTTAATGAAAAACTGTTTTTT. Supplemented by reference TRBV29-1 and TRBJ1-4, the full variable domain reads SAVISQKPSRDICQRGTSLTIQCQVDSQVTMMFWYRQQPGQSLTLIATANQGSEATYESGFVIDKFPISRPNLTFSTLTVSNMSPEDSSIYLCSGTGFNEKLFFGSGTQLSVL.

As for this clone: Other DNA sequences in the sample encode the same CDR3. The chain recombines TRBV28 with TRBJ1-4; 7 bases match TRBD1. CDR3 size: 16 residues. Per the germline V gene, CDR1 is MDHEN and CDR2 is SYDVKM. The V gene end was trimmed by 6 bases and the J gene end by 8 bases; junction bases not matched to a gene: 15. The DNA of the CDR3 is TGTGCCAGCAGCAAATTACCCGGCAAAGGGGGCGAAAAACTGTTTTTT. Residues: CASSKLPGKGGEKLFF.

The genes are TRBV15 and TRBJ2-7; possibly TRBD1 for D (5 bases). CDR1 and CDR2 from the germline V gene are LNHNV and YYDKDF (reference sequence). V shed 0 bases and J shed 2 bases, with 14 bases lying between them. This CDR3 region has 16 residues. CDR3 loop: CATSRDRQSSPYEQYF. The CDR3 nucleotides read TGTGCCACCAGCAGAGATCGACAGTCTTCTCCCTACGAGCAGTACTTC. Variable domain in full (rest from reference TRBV15 and TRBJ2-7): DAMVIQNPRYQVTQFGKPVTLSCSQTLNHNVMYWYQQKSSQAPKLLFHYYDKDFNNEADTPDNFQSRRPNTSFCFLDIRSPGLGDTAMYLCATSRDRQSSPYEQYFGPGTRLTVT.

The rearrangement links TRBV28 to TRBJ2-2, with TRBD2 as a possible D gene (7 bases). The germline gives CDR1 MDHEN, CDR2 SYDVKM. This CDR3 has 15 amino acids. Trimming removed 3 bases from V and 3 bases from J, with 11 bases in between. DNA for the CDR3: TGTGCCAGCAGTTTGGGGGGGGCCGACACCGGGGAGCTGTTTTTT. This encodes CASSLGGADTGELFF.

The V gene is TRBV21-1, the J gene TRBJ2-7; the D segment call TRBD2 is taken from the table without a DNA check. TRBV21-1 corresponds to a pseudogene. This CDR3 is built from 15 residues. In DNA form, the CDR3 reads TGTGCCAGCAGGGGGACTAGCGGGAGTGTCGACGAGCAGTACTTC. Amino acid sequence: CASRGTSGSVDEQYF.

The genes are TRBV2 and TRBJ2-2, with 11 positions matching TRBD2. Germline-derived CDR1 and CDR2 are SNHLY and FYNNEI. V was clipped by 4 bases and J by 1 base; unmatched bases: 2. The CDR3 has 16 residues. The CDR3 protein is CASSALAGGNTGELFF. The CDR3 DNA follows: TGTGCCAGCAGTGCGCTAGCGGGAGGGAACACCGGGGAGCTGTTTTTT.

The rearrangement links TRBV21-1 to TRBJ1-6. TRBV21-1 represents a pseudogene. The CDR3 is 14 amino acids. DNA for the CDR3: TGTGCCAGCAGCCGGAGCTCCTATAATTCACCCCTCCACTTT. Translation gives CASSRSSYNSPLHF.

The V and J genes are TRBV18 and TRBJ2-5, with D unresolved. CDR3 size: 14 residues. Germline assignment: CDR1 KGHSH and CDR2 LQKENI. Trimming took 6 bases from V and 0 from J, leaving 11 bases between them. DNA for the CDR3: TGTGCCAGCTCCACCGACACAGACCAAGAGACCCAGTACTTC. Residues: CASSTDTDQETQYF.

This clone was seen only a few times. The V gene is TRBV3-1 (or the pseudogene TRBV3-2), the J gene TRBJ2-7; maybe TRBD2 (6 bases). Germline loops: CDR1 LGHDT, CDR2 YNNKEL (reference sequence). V was cut by 10 bases and J by 6 bases, with 19 bases left in between. The CDR3 runs to 13 residues. CDR3 region: CATSAGITGEQYF. For the CDR3, the DNA is TGTGCCACATCAGCGGGTATTACTGGCGAGCAGTACTTC.

The rearrangement links TRBV10-1 to TRBJ2-7; no clear D gene. The length of the CDR3 is 9 residues. CDR1 is WNHNN and CDR2 is SYGVQD in the germline V gene (reference sequence). V lost 10 bases and J 4 bases, leaving 5 bases between the germline ends. CDR3 region: CAIIYEQYF. CDR3 in DNA: TGCGCCATCATTTACGAGCAGTACTTC.

The chain uses TRBV9 and TRBJ2-1; D call uncertain. The germline gives CDR1 SGDLS, CDR2 YYNGEE. There are 14 residues in the CDR3. The germline V and J ends were trimmed by 2 bases and 5 bases, with 11 bases remaining between them. CDR3 sequence reads: CASSVGDLHNEQFF. CDR3 nucleotides: TGTGCCAGCAGCGTTGGAGATCTACACAATGAGCAGTTCTTC. The entire variable domain, with the rest obtained from reference TRBV9 and TRBJ2-1, is as follows: DSGVTQTPKHLITATGQRVTLRCSPRSGDLSVYWYQQSLDQGLQFLIQYYNGEERAKGNILERFSAQQFPDLHSELNLSSLELGDSALYFCASSVGDLHNEQFFGPGTRLTVL.

The rearrangement uses TRBV5-4 and TRBJ1-1; 8 nucleotides align to TRBD1. Germline V gene sequence: CDR1 SGHNT, CDR2 YYREEE (reference sequence). The CDR3 runs to 13 residues. Unmatched junction bases numbered 0, after V lost 4 bases and J lost 1 base. The CDR3, as DNA: TGTGCCAGCAGCGGACAGGGGAACACTGAAGCTTTCTTT. Translating gives CASSGQGNTEAFF.

This clone has just one count. V gene TRBV28 combines with J gene TRBJ2-6; 8 bases are shared with TRBD1. This CDR3 region has 18 residues. Looked up from germline, CDR1 is MDHEN and CDR2 is SYDVKM. The V segment lost 3 bases and the J segment 1 base; nucleotides outside the gene matches: 8. CDR3 sequence: CASSFLGQGSSGANVLTF. CDR3 in DNA: TGTGCCAGCAGTTTTCTAGGACAGGGTAGTTCTGGGGCCAACGTCCTGACTTTC. Combining the CDR3 with reference TRBV28 and TRBJ2-6 gives the whole variable domain DVKVTQSSRYLVKRTGEKVFLECVQDMDHENMFWYRQDPGLGLRLIYFSYDVKMKEKGDIPEGYSVSREKKERFSLILESASTNQTSMYLCASSFLGQGSSGANVLTFGAGSRLTVL.

This chain uses TRBV28 with TRBJ2-1, with TRBD1 matching over 7 bases. The CDR3 length is 15 residues. J gave up 2 bases and V 5 bases, and 6 bases lay outside the gene matches. The germline V gene encodes CDR1 MDHEN and CDR2 SYDVKM. The CDR3 bases are TGTGCCAGCAGTGCCCCCGGACAGGCCTACAATGAGCAGTTCTTC. Translating gives CASSAPGQAYNEQFF.

The gene calls are TRBV9 and TRBJ2-5; 15 bases map to TRBD2. With 2 bases clipped from V and 5 bases from J, the junction kept 4 bases outside the gene matches. CDR1 and CDR2 (germline): SGDLS, YYNGEE. CDR3 length: 16 amino acids. The CDR3 coding sequence is TGTGCCAGCAGCGTCGGACTAGCGGGAGGGCGGGAGACCCAGTACTTC. Translation: CASSVGLAGGRETQYF.

This chain uses TRBV7-2 with TRBJ2-3, with 11 bases identical to TRBD2. This CDR3 is 16 amino acids long. Germline CDR1 SGHTA, CDR2 FQGNSA. Germline trimming cut 0 bases from V and 4 bases from J; bases unmatched to any gene: 3. CDR3 coding DNA: TGTGCCAGCAGCTTAGCACTAGCGGGAGAGGCAGATACGCAGTATTTT. Translating gives CASSLALAGEADTQYF.

The chain joins TRBV5-3 to TRBJ1-1, with 7 nucleotides matching TRBD1. TRBV5-3 is designated an ORF whose function remains uncertain. V shed 6 bases, J shed 6 bases, and the junction held 14 bases outside the gene matches. The CDR3 loop spans 15 amino acids. CDR3 sequence: CARKATGRPRAEAFF. The CDR3 DNA reads as TGTGCCAGAAAGGCGACAGGGAGACCTAGGGCTGAAGCTTTCTTT.

The chain couples TRBV4-3 to TRBJ1-1; D may be TRBD1 (5 bases). CDR1 is LGHNA, CDR2 YSLEER, per germline. The germline V and J ends were trimmed by 3 bases and 0 bases, with 8 bases remaining between them. The CDR3 extends over 14 amino acids. The CDR3 bases are TGCGCCAGCAGCCAGGGACTTATGAACACTGAAGCTTTCTTT. It encodes CASSQGLMNTEAFF.

The V and J genes are TRBV30 and TRBJ1-5, with D hard to call. Per the germline V gene, CDR1 is GTSNPN and CDR2 is SVGIG (reference sequence). The CDR3 is 14 amino acids. Between the trimmed V and J ends, which lost 1 base and 3 bases, there was a span of 10 bases. CDR3 loop: CAWSAVSINQPQHF. The CDR3 bases are TGTGCCTGGAGTGCAGTCAGTATCAATCAGCCCCAGCATTTT.

The V gene is TRBV29-1, the J gene TRBJ1-1; the D gene is possibly TRBD1 (5 bases). V lost 5 bases to trimming and J lost 3 bases, with 13 bases between them. Germline CDR1 reads SQVTM; CDR2 reads ANQGSEA. This CDR3 comprises 13 residues. The CDR3: CSVLGRVDTEAFF. The CDR3 nucleotides are TGCAGCGTTCTAGGCAGGGTGGACACTGAAGCTTTCTTT.

As DNA, the CDR3 is TGTGCCAGCAGCTTGCGGGGACTGAACTACAATGAGCAGTTCTTC. Encoded protein: CASSLRGLNYNEQFF. The rearrangement links TRBV7-6 to TRBJ2-1, with D perhaps TRBD2 (6 bases). CDR3 length: 15 amino acids. Germline values: CDR1 SGHVS, CDR2 FNYEAQ. The V and J ends lost 3 bases and 3 bases respectively, with 12 bases between them.

The V gene is TRBV6-5, the J gene TRBJ1-4; TRBD1 might be the D (5 bases). V was trimmed by 8 bases and J by 4 bases, leaving 8 bases between them. The CDR3 has 12 residues. Germline CDR1 is MNHEY and CDR2 is SVGAGI. The CDR3, as DNA: TGTGCCAGCTCCGGGGGTAATGAAAAACTGTTTTTT. This translates into CASSGGNEKLFF.

This chain links TRBV6-2 or TRBV6-3 with TRBJ2-7, with 10 bases identical to TRBD2. Unmatched junction bases numbered 6, after V lost 5 bases and J lost 2 bases. CDR1 is MNHEY and CDR2 is SVGEGT in the germline V gene. The CDR3 runs 15 residues. In DNA, the CDR3 is TGTGCCAGCAGTAAGACTAGCGGGTCAACCTACGAGCAGTACTTC. It yields the protein CASSKTSGSTYEQYF.